The 24 T cell receptor beta chains below all came from one sample that was sequenced in a study of shared clonotypes between healthy human individuals. Repertoires were generated with immunoSEQ multiplex PCR, while TCRdb's copy carries only in-frame clones and drops some. Here the sample spans over a million clones, about 84% being singletons. The sequenced sample consisted of memory CD4+ T cells from PBMCs. Subset noted: CD45RA-negative fraction. The receptors stem from a man aged 18 to 29 in good health. Some clones in this sample may be carry-over from other donors' samples.

V is TRBV5-4 and J is TRBJ2-1; 10 nucleotides align to TRBD2. This CDR3 spans 15 amino acids. Germline trimming cut 2 bases from V and 2 bases from J; bases unmatched to any gene: 1. Germline CDR1 and CDR2: SGHNT and YYREEE (reference sequence). The CDR3 region has the DNA TGTGCCAGCAGCTTCCTAGCGGGAGCCTACAATGAGCAGTTCTTC. Translated: CASSFLAGAYNEQFF.

Comments on this clone: Its ends do not fully match the called genes, so a read error is possible. The chain joins TRBV6-1 to TRBJ1-5, with D hard to call. The germline CDR1 and CDR2 sequences are MNHNS and SASEGT. CDR3 length equals 13 residues. The chain's CDR3 is CASREAGLRPQHF. CDR3 DNA sequence: TGTGCCAGCAGGGAAGCGGGGTTAAGGCCCCAGCATTTT.

The chain has TRBV2 and TRBJ2-5, with TRBD1 as a possible D gene (5 bases). Germline V gene lookup returns CDR1 SNHLY and CDR2 FYNNEI. V shed 3 bases and J shed 1 base, with 15 bases lying between them. The CDR3 extends over 16 amino acids. The CDR3 here is CASSDPVGQLQETQYF. CDR3 bases: TGTGCCAGCAGTGACCCCGTGGGGCAGCTCCAAGAGACCCAGTACTTC.

Worth noting for this clone: The same CDR3 arises from other DNA sequences in this sample as well. V gene TRBV5-1 combines with J gene TRBJ2-5; D uncertain. Germline values: CDR1 SGHRS, CDR2 YFSETQ. Trimming removed 0 bases from V and 3 bases from J, with 6 bases in between. The CDR3 totals 13 residues. Here the CDR3 reads CASSLGQEETQYF. Written as DNA, the CDR3 is TGCGCCAGCAGCTTGGGTCAGGAAGAGACCCAGTACTTC.

The chain combines TRBV7-2 with TRBJ2-1; no definite D call. The length of the CDR3 is 13 residues. Deletions cut 5 bases from V and 5 bases from J, with 10 bases between. CDR1 is SGHTA and CDR2 is FQGNSA in the germline V gene. The CDR3 spells CASSPQRHNEQFF. For the CDR3, the DNA is TGTGCCAGCAGCCCCCAAAGGCACAATGAGCAGTTCTTC. Together with reference TRBV7-2 and TRBJ2-1, the CDR3 gives the full variable domain: GAGVSQSPSNKVTEKGKDVELRCDPISGHTALYWYRQSLGQGLEFLIYFQGNSAPDKSGLPSDRFSAERTGGSVSTLTIQRTQQEDSAVYLCASSPQRHNEQFFGPGTRLTVL.

The chain is built from TRBV2 and TRBJ2-1; 14 nucleotides align to TRBD2. CDR3 length: 11 amino acids. Germline V gives CDR1 SNHLY, CDR2 FYNNEI. V trimming: 7 bases; J trimming: 16 bases; junction bases outside the gene matches: 3. The CDR3 DNA sequence: TGTGCCAGCATGACTAGCGGGGGGGAATTCTTC. Protein: CASMTSGGEFF.

V gene TRBV7-8 combines with J gene TRBJ1-4; D is unclear. V was cut by 2 bases and J by 8 bases, with 15 bases left in between. CDR3 size: 15 residues. Per the germline V gene, CDR1 is SGHVS and CDR2 is FQNEAQ. The CDR3 loop is CASSLMSPPNEKLFF. The CDR3, as DNA: TGTGCCAGCAGCTTAATGAGCCCACCGAACGAAAAACTGTTTTTT.

CDR3 protein: CASSLGQVSNQPQHF. The CDR3, as DNA: TGCGCCAGCAGCTTGGGGCAGGTTAGCAATCAGCCCCAGCATTTT. The chain links TRBV5-1 to TRBJ1-5; D is unclear. Trimming took 0 bases from V and 0 from J, leaving 7 bases between them. This CDR3 has 15 amino acids. CDR1 and CDR2 from the germline V gene are SGHRS and YFSETQ.

A few counts support this clone. The chain carries TRBV27 and TRBJ2-5; tentative D call: TRBD1 (6 bases). Germline assignment: CDR1 MNHEY and CDR2 SMNVEV (reference sequence). Deletions cut 3 bases from V and 6 bases from J, with 17 bases between. The length of the CDR3 is 15 residues. This CDR3 reads CASSLNRDTTQTQYF. In DNA, the CDR3 is TGTGCCAGCAGTTTGAACAGGGACACAACCCAGACCCAGTACTTC.

The chain employs TRBV4-1 and TRBJ1-5; TRBD1 matches at 10 bases. The CDR3 extends over 16 amino acids. Trimming took 2 bases from V and 4 from J; bases not matched to a gene: 5. Germline CDR1 MGHRA, CDR2 YSYEKL. The CDR3 bases are TGCGCCAGCAGCCAACCTGGACAGGGGGGAAATCAGCCCCAGCATTTT. It is translated as CASSQPGQGGNQPQHF.

Comments on this clone: A far larger clone is a single base away, which makes a read error likely. The chain couples TRBV25-1 to TRBJ2-6; D unclear. Germline-derived CDR1 and CDR2 are MGHDK and SYGVNS. The CDR3 length is 13 residues. Trimming took 4 bases from V and 2 from J, leaving 3 bases between them. CDR3 bases: TGTGCCAGCAGTGTACCTGGGGCCAACGTCCTGACTTTC. Translation: CASSVPGANVLTF.

This chain links TRBV14 with TRBJ2-1, with 14 positions matching TRBD2. In germline, CDR1 is SGHDN, CDR2 FVKESK. The CDR3 covers 13 residues. J gave up 6 bases and V 9 bases, and 1 base lay outside the gene matches. The CDR3 sequence is CASGLAGGNEQFF. In nucleotides, the CDR3 is TGTGCCAGTGGACTAGCGGGGGGCAATGAGCAGTTCTTC.

The V and J genes are TRBV5-1 and TRBJ1-5; no clear D. Trimming removed 0 bases from V and 3 bases from J, with 13 bases in between. From germline, CDR1 is SGHRS and CDR2 YFSETQ. CDR3 length: 16 amino acids. This CDR3 is CASSLGIREDNQPQHF. The CDR3 DNA reads as TGCGCCAGCAGCTTGGGGATCCGGGAGGACAATCAGCCCCAGCATTTT.

The chain couples TRBV28 to TRBJ1-4; D call uncertain. From germline, CDR1 is MDHEN and CDR2 SYDVKM. V was trimmed by 3 bases and J by 8 bases, leaving 16 bases between them. The CDR3 runs to 15 residues. CDR3 in amino acids: CASSFPSLGDEKLFF. In DNA form, the CDR3 reads TGTGCCAGCAGTTTCCCAAGTTTAGGAGACGAAAAACTGTTTTTT.

The chain uses TRBV7-2 and TRBJ2-7; D is possibly TRBD1 (6 bases). V was clipped by 5 bases and J by 7 bases, with 18 bases between them. CDR1 SGHTA and CDR2 FQGNSA come from the germline V gene. The CDR3 length is 14 residues. The CDR3, as DNA: TGTGCCAGCAGCCCCCTGTGGGGGCCGGGGGAGCAGTACTTC. This sequence encodes CASSPLWGPGEQYF.

The V gene is TRBV15, the J gene TRBJ2-1; D is possibly TRBD1 or TRBD2 (5 bases each). There are 16 residues in the CDR3. Germline V gene sequence: CDR1 LNHNV, CDR2 YYDKDF (reference sequence). Trimming took off 1 base at V and 7 bases at J, with 17 bases between the two ends. DNA of the CDR3: TGTGCCACCAGCAGAGGTGGCTCGAGGGGAACTAATGAGCAGTTCTTC. As protein: CATSRGGSRGTNEQFF.

V is TRBV9 and J is TRBJ2-3; possibly TRBD1 or TRBD2 for D (6 bases each). From germline, CDR1 is SGDLS and CDR2 YYNGEE. CDR3 length: 17 amino acids. V was pared by 3 bases and J by 1 base, with 18 bases between. CDR3: CASSADPGARGTDTQYF. In DNA, the CDR3 is TGTGCCAGCAGCGCCGATCCGGGGGCACGGGGCACAGATACGCAGTATTTT.

CDR3: CASSGETSFQETQYF. The CDR3 DNA is TGTGCCAGCAGTGGGGAGACGTCCTTCCAAGAGACCCAGTACTTC. The chain employs TRBV2 and TRBJ2-5; tentative D call: TRBD2 (5 bases). From germline, CDR1 is SNHLY and CDR2 FYNNEI. CDR3 size: 15 residues. The V and J ends lost 4 bases and 1 base respectively, with 13 bases between them.

This clone came up once. The chain recombines TRBV11-3 with TRBJ2-7, with 7 positions matching TRBD1. The CDR3 is made up of 12 amino acids. V was clipped by 5 bases and J by 6 bases; unmatched bases: 4. The germline CDR1 and CDR2 sequences are SGHNT and YENEEA. The CDR3 DNA reads as TGTGCCAGCAGCACAACAGGGGCCGAGCAGTACTTC. Residues: CASSTTGAEQYF.

The chain joins TRBV7-9 to TRBJ1-5; 7 bases match TRBD1. The ends lost 1 base at V and 5 bases at J; junction bases unmatched: 8. CDR3 size: 16 residues. Germline CDR1 is SEHNR and CDR2 is FQNEAQ (reference sequence). This chain's CDR3 is CASSLGGQGDHQPQHF. CDR3 bases: TGTGCCAGCAGCTTAGGGGGCCAGGGGGACCATCAGCCCCAGCATTTT.

This clone was seen a single time. This chain links TRBV28 with TRBJ2-5, with 12 positions matching TRBD2. Germline V gene sequence: CDR1 MDHEN, CDR2 SYDVKM. This CDR3 has 15 residues. The V and J ends lost 6 bases and 5 bases, in that order; junction bases with no gene match: 7. CDR3 DNA sequence: TGTGCCAGCAGCCCCGGACTAGCGGGACCGGAGACCCAGTACTTC. This codes for CASSPGLAGPETQYF. The full variable domain, completed using reference TRBV28 and TRBJ2-5, is DVKVTQSSRYLVKRTGEKVFLECVQDMDHENMFWYRQDPGLGLRLIYFSYDVKMKEKGDIPEGYSVSREKKERFSLILESASTNQTSMYLCASSPGLAGPETQYFGPGTRLLVL.

The genes are TRBV4-1 and TRBJ1-2; no definite D call. Germline V gene sequence: CDR1 MGHRA, CDR2 YSYEKL. This CDR3 contains 13 residues. Trimming cost V 2 bases and J 6 bases, with 10 bases left between them. The CDR3 loop is CASSQNTAHGYTF. The DNA of the CDR3 is TGCGCCAGCAGCCAAAACACAGCTCATGGCTACACCTTC.

This clone occurred a few times. Other DNA sequences in the sample encode the same CDR3. This chain connects TRBV18 to TRBJ2-7; 8 positions match TRBD1. V was clipped by 4 bases and J by 3 bases; unmatched bases: 2. Looked up from germline, CDR1 is KGHSH and CDR2 is LQKENI. The CDR3 is made up of 13 amino acids. The CDR3 DNA reads as TGTGCCAGCTCACAGGGACAGGACTACGAGCAGTACTTC. This encodes CASSQGQDYEQYF.

The chain is built from TRBV9 and TRBJ2-1; D might be TRBD1 (5 bases). V lost 2 bases and J lost 5, with 20 bases in between. The CDR3 covers 17 residues. Germline V lookup: CDR1 SGDLS, CDR2 YYNGEE. CDR3 residues: CASSVTITPPRDNEQFF. CDR3 sequence (DNA): TGTGCCAGCAGCGTGACCATTACTCCCCCCAGGGACAATGAGCAGTTCTTC.